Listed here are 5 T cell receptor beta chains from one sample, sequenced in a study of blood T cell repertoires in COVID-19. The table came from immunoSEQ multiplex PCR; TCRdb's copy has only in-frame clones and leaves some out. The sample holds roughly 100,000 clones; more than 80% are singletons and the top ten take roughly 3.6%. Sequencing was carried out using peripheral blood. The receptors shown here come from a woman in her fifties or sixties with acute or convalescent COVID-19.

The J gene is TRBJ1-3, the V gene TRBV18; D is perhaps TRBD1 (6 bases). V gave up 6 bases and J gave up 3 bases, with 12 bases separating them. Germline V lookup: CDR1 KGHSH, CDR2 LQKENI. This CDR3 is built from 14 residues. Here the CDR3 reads CASSAQGNGNTIYF. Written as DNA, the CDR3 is TGTGCCAGCTCGGCCCAGGGGAATGGAAACACCATATATTTT.

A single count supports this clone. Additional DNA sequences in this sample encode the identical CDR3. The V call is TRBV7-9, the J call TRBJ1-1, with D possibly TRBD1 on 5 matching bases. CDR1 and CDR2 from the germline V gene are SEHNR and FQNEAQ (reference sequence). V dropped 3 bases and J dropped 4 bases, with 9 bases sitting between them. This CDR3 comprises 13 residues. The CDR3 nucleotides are TGTGCCAGCAGCTTTGGGGGGAGCACTGAAGCTTTCTTT. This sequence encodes CASSFGGSTEAFF.

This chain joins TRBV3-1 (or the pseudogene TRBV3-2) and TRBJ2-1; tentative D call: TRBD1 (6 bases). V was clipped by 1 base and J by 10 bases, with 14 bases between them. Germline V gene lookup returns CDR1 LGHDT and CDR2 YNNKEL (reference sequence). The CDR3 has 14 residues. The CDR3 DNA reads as TGTGCCAGCAGCCAAGGGGGGCCCGGGCAAGAGCAGTTCTTC. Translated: CASSQGGPGQEQFF.

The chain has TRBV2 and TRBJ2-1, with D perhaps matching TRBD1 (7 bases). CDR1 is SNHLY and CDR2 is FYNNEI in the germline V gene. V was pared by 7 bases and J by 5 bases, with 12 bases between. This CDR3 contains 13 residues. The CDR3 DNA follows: TGTGCCAGCAAAGGCGGGACAGACAATGAGCAGTTCTTC. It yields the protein CASKGGTDNEQFF.

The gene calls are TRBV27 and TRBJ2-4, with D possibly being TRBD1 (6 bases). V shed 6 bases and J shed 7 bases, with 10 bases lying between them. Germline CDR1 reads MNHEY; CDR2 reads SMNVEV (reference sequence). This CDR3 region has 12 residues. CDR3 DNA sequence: TGTGCCAGCAGGGGGACAAGTAACATTCAGTACTTC. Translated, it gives CASRGTSNIQYF.